This T cell receptor beta chain was sequenced for a study of T cell responses to AZD1222 COVID-19 vaccine. Study-level findings and limits: Spike-specific TCR repertoires showed rising breadth and depth after two AZD1222 doses.

Here immunoSEQ multiplex PCR was the method, and the copy in TCRdb shows in-frame clones only, minus some. The sample comprises 110,000 or so clones, 82% of which are singletons, and 5% rests with the top ten. About this clone itself: Its antigen is undetermined.

This CDR3 has 16 amino acids. V was pared by 0 bases and J by 6 bases, with 15 bases between. Germline CDR1 is SGHRS and CDR2 is YFSETQ. The chain has TRBV5-1 and TRBJ1-4, with D unclear. The clonotype comes from an adult in good health. The material sequenced was peripheral blood, taken on day 0 of AZD1222 vaccination. The CDR3 DNA is TGCGCCAGCAGCTTGGACGGACTCTTGGGAGATGAAAAACTGTTTTTT. Protein sequence: CASSLDGLLGDEKLFF.